The source of this T cell receptor beta chain is a study of cytomegalovirus exposure and HLA in healthy donors. Study results and caveats: Productive rates of about 90% or about 30% were seen for most TCR beta V segments in an earlier analysis. V- and J-gene trimming in TCR beta was tied to a missense DCLRE1C variant by an analysis performed later. The study flagged some 170 TCR beta chains as cytomegalovirus-associated.

As regards this clone: No antigen is known for it.

PCR employed 60 Vbeta and 13 Jbeta primers. Generated by immunoSEQ multiplex PCR, the TCRdb table keeps only in-frame clones and is missing some. The sample consists of some 150,000 clones, 70% to 80% of them appearing once. This CDR3 region has 14 residues. V was pared by 5 bases and J by 8 bases, with 11 bases of the junction left unmatched. Germline-derived CDR1 and CDR2 are SGHVS and FNYEAQ. The receptor comes from a female donor in good health and CMV-seronegative. Sequenced: PBMCs. The V and J genes are TRBV7-6 and TRBJ2-5, with 7 bases lining up with TRBD2. The CDR3 region has the DNA TGTGCCAGCAGCCGGGGGGTAGCATATGAAACCCAGTACTTC. Protein: CASSRGVAYETQYF.